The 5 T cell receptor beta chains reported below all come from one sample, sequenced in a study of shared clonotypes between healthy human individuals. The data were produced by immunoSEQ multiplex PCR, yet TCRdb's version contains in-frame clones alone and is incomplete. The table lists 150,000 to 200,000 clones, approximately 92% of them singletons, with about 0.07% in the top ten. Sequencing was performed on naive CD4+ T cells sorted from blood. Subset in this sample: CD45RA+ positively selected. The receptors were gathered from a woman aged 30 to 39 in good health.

The CDR3 sequence: CARIRTGGCGYTF. Here the CDR3 DNA reads TGTGCCAGAATACGGACAGGGGGCTGTGGCTACACCTTC. The chain employs TRBV11-3 and TRBJ1-2, with 11 bases lining up with TRBD1. From germline, CDR1 is SGHNT and CDR2 YENEEA. J was trimmed by 7 bases and V by 9 bases; bases with no gene match: 7. This CDR3 spans 13 amino acids.

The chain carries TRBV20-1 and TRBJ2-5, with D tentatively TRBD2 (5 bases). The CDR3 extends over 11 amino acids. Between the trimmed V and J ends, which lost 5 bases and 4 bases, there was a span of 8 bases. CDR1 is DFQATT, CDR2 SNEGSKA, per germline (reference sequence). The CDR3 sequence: CSAYSGETQYF. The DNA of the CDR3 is TGCAGTGCTTACAGCGGAGAGACCCAGTACTTC.

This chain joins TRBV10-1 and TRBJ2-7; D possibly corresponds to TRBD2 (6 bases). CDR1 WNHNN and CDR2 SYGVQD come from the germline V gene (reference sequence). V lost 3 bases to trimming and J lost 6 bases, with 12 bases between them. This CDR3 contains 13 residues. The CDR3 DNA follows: TGCGCCAGCAGTGAACAGACTAGGGGCGAGCAGTACTTC. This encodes CASSEQTRGEQYF.

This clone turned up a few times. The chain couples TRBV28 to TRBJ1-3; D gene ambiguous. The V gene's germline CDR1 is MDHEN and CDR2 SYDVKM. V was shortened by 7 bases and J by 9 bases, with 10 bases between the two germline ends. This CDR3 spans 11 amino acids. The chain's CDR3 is CASTNVGTIYF. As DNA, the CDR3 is TGTGCCAGCACAAACGTAGGCACCATATATTTT.

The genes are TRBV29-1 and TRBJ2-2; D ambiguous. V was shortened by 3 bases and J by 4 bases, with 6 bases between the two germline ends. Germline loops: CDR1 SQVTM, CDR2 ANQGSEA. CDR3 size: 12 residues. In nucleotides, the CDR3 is TGCAGCGTTGACATGTTCACCGGGGAGCTGTTTTTT. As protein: CSVDMFTGELFF.